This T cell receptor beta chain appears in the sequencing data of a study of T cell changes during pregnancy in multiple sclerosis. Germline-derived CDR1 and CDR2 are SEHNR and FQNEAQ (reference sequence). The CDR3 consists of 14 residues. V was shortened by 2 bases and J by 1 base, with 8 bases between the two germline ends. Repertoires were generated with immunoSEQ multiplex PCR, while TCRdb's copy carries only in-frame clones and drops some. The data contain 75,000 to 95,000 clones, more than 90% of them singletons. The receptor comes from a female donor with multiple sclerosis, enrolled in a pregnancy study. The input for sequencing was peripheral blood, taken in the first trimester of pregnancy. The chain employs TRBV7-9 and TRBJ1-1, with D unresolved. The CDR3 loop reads CASSLSTGNTEAFF. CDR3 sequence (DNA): TGTGCCAGCAGCTTATCCACGGGGAACACTGAAGCTTTCTTT.